A selection of T cell receptor beta chains follows, all from one sample in a study of tumor T cells in aggressive B-cell lymphoma. The repertoire was sequenced with immunoSEQ multiplex PCR; TCRdb's copy has only in-frame clones and lacks some. This sample carries 950 to 1,500 clones, around nine tenths of them seen once, and the ten largest clones take 12%. Material for sequencing was tumor tissue. Every receptor here comes from an adult with diffuse large B cell lymphoma. Each CDR3 is given with its conserved first and last residue. The D gene is left open where the match is weak. Some rows mark clone size as missing; the rest say once, few, many or name a class of expanded clone.

TRBV28	.	TRBJ1-6	.	TGTGCCACCAAACTAATCTCCTATAATTCACCCCTCCACTTT	CATKLISYNSPLHF
TRBV5-6	once	TRBJ1-1	.	TGTGCCAGCAGCCCGCGGAGGGGATTAGGAACTGAAGCTTTCTTT	CASSPRRGLGTEAFF
TRBV11-1	.	TRBJ2-3	.	TGTGCCAGCACCCACCTATGGAGCACAGATACGCAGTATTTT	CASTHLWSTDTQYF
TRBV28	.	TRBJ1-1	TRBD1	TGTGCCAGCAGATTGGACAGGGGGACCATGAACACTGAAGCTTTCTTT	CASRLDRGTMNTEAFF
TRBV27	few	TRBJ2-7	TRBD1	TGTGCCAGCAGTTTACAGGGGGTGTTCTACGAGCAGTACTTC	CASSLQGVFYEQYF
TRBV2	.	TRBJ1-1	.	TGTGCCAGCAGTGAAGCGCTCGGGAGGACAGATGGTTTCTTT	CASSEALGRTDGFF
TRBV5-1	.	TRBJ1-1	TRBD1	TGCGCCAGCAGCTCAGACAGGGGGCGCGTGAACACTGAAGCTTTCTTT	CASSSDRGRVNTEAFF
TRBV7-9	.	TRBJ1-1	.	TGTGCCAGCAGCCCCCCAGGACAGAGCAACACTGAAGCTTTCTTT	CASSPPGQSNTEAFF
TRBV7-6	.	TRBJ1-1	.	TGTGCCAGCAGCTTGGGAAGGGGGATCAACACTGAAGCTTTCTTT	CASSLGRGINTEAFF
TRBV7-6	.	TRBJ2-1	TRBD2	TGTGCCAGCAGCTTCGCGGCGAGCGGGGGGGGGTCTTCCAATGAGCAGTTCTTC	CASSFAASGGGSSNEQFF
TRBV5-1	once	TRBJ1-1	.	TGCGCCAGCAGCTTGGCCGACGGGTTGAGCACTGAAGCTTTCTTT	CASSLADGLSTEAFF
TRBV5-6	.	TRBJ2-3	.	TGTGCCAGCAGCTCGACGATGGGGGGAGGCACAGATACGCAGTATTTT	CASSSTMGGGTDTQYF
TRBV15	.	TRBJ1-5	.	TGTGCCACCAGCAAAGCCGGGACACGGGTTTTAAATCAGCCCCAGCATTTT	CATSKAGTRVLNQPQHF
TRBV6-5	.	TRBJ1-1	TRBD1	TGTGCCAGCAGTTCCCAGACAGGGACCACTGAAGCTTTCTTT	CASSSQTGTTEAFF
TRBV10-2	.	TRBJ1-1	.	TGCGCCAGCACTCAAGGGGGAGGGACTGAAGCTTTCTTT	CASTQGGGTEAFF
TRBV15	.	TRBJ2-5	TRBD2	TGTGCCACCAGCAGAGGGGCGGGAGGGCCGGTAGAGACCCAGTACTTC	CATSRGAGGPVETQYF
TRBV5-1	.	TRBJ2-4	TRBD1	TGCGCCAGCAGCTTGTTTCCAGGGGGCGGTTTTGGCATTCAGTACTTC	CASSLFPGGGFGIQYF
TRBV7-9	.	TRBJ1-2	.	TGTGCCAGCAGCTTGCCAGGGTATGGCTACACCTTC	CASSLPGYGYTF
TRBV28	.	TRBJ1-2	.	TGTGCCAGCAGTTCTATTGGACAGTCCCTGTATGGCTACACCTTC	CASSSIGQSLYGYTF
TRBV29-1	.	TRBJ2-2	TRBD2	TGCAGCGTTTCCTCGGGGGGGGGAGGACGCACCGGGGAGCTGTTTTTT	CSVSSGGGGRTGELFF
TRBV7-9	.	TRBJ1-2	.	TGTGCCAGCAGACCCATGGACTATGGCTACACCTTT	CASRPMDYGYTF
TRBV7-8	.	TRBJ1-3	.	TGTGCCAGCAGCCAGGGAAACACCATATATTTT	CASSQGNTIYF
TRBV19	.	TRBJ2-7	TRBD1	TGTGCCAGTGCGGACAGGGGATGGAACGAGCAGTACTTC	CASADRGWNEQYF
TRBV28	.	TRBJ1-2	TRBD1	TGTGCCAGCAGTCCCCAAACAGGGGACATCAACTATGGCTACACCTTC	CASSPQTGDINYGYTF